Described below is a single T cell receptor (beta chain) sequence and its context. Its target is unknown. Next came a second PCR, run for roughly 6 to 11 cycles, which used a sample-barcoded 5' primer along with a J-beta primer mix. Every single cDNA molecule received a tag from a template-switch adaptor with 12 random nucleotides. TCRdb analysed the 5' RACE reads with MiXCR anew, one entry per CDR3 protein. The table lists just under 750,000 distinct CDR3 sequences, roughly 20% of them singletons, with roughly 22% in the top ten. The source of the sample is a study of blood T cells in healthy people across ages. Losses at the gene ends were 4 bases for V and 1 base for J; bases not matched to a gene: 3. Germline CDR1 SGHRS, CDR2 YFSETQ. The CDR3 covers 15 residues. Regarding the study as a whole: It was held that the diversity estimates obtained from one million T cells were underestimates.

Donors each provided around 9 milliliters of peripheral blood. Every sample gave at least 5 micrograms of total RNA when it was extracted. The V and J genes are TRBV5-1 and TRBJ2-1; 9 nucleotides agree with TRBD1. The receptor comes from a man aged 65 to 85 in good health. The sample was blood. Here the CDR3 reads CASSHGQGSYNEQFF. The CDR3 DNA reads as TGCGCCAGCAGCCACGGACAGGGGTCCTACAATGAGCAGTTCTTC. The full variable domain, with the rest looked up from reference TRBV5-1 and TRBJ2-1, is KAGVTQTPRYLIKTRGQQVTLSCSPISGHRSVSWYQQTPGQGLQFLFEYFSETQRNKGNFPGRFSGRQFSNSRSEMNVSTLELGDSALYLCASSHGQGSYNEQFFGPGTRLTVL.